The 28 T cell receptor beta chains given below trace back to one sample, sequenced in a study of monozygotic twins with inflammatory bowel disease. TCRdb derives one entry per CDR3 protein from the 5' RACE reads, leaving out DNA. The data include under 350,000 distinct CDR3 sequences; the top ten clones carry roughly 5.8%. Specimen: blood. The receptors derive from a human donor with ulcerative colitis or Crohn's disease, or a healthy co-twin of an affected twin (not recorded which).

The chain is built from TRBV27 and TRBJ2-7; there is no DNA to check the TCRdb D call of TRBD2. The V gene's germline CDR1 is MNHEY and CDR2 SMNVEV (reference sequence). The CDR3 totals 15 residues. CDR3 amino acids: CASSSPAGGHYEQYF.

V is TRBV7-9 and J is TRBJ2-7. This CDR3 has 14 amino acids. Germline V lookup: CDR1 SEHNR, CDR2 FQNEAQ (reference sequence). Here the CDR3 reads CASSLGQTSYEQYF.

The chain uses TRBV10-2 and TRBJ2-7; there is no DNA to check the TCRdb D call of TRBD1. This CDR3 is built from 14 residues. Germline V gene lookup returns CDR1 WSHSY and CDR2 SAAADI. CDR3 region: CASSVSGVGNEQYF.

The V call is TRBV20-1, the J call TRBJ1-2; TCRdb gives TRBD1 as the D gene, but with no DNA this cannot be confirmed. The CDR3 is 14 amino acids. Germline V gives CDR1 DFQATT, CDR2 SNEGSKA (reference sequence). The CDR3 loop is CSARVDQGISGYTF.

The chain recombines TRBV7-2 with TRBJ2-3; TCRdb's assignment of TRBD2 cannot be checked, as there is no DNA. This CDR3 has 17 residues. Germline CDR1 and CDR2: SGHTA and FQGNSA. The CDR3 region is CASSLALAGGWADTQYF.

The chain links TRBV5-1 to TRBJ1-1; TCRdb calls TRBD1, which cannot be checked without DNA. The CDR3 contains 17 residues. Germline lookup yields CDR1 SGHRS and CDR2 YFSETQ. Here the CDR3 reads CASSLGGSGSMNTEAFF.

This chain joins TRBV20-1 and TRBJ2-7; the D call from TCRdb, TRBD1, cannot be confirmed without DNA. Germline-derived CDR1 and CDR2 are DFQATT and SNEGSKA (reference sequence). The CDR3 runs to 13 residues. The chain's CDR3 is CSADRDRPYEQYF.

The chain joins TRBV4-3 to TRBJ1-2. Germline CDR1 reads LGHNA; CDR2 reads YSLEER. This CDR3 is built from 14 residues. The CDR3 region is CASSQVLAGRGYTF.

The chain employs TRBV7-2 and TRBJ1-5. The CDR3 covers 12 residues. Germline V CDR1 and CDR2: SGHTA, FQGNSA. The chain's CDR3 is CASSYGYQPQHF.

The rearrangement uses TRBV29-1 and TRBJ2-5; TCRdb picks TRBD2, but there is no DNA to check that call. Germline CDR1 and CDR2: SQVTM and ANQGSEA. The CDR3 length is 14 residues. The CDR3 sequence is CSVVGRANQETQYF.

This rearrangement joins TRBV28 to TRBJ2-7; checking the TCRdb D call of TRBD1 is not possible without DNA. The germline V gene encodes CDR1 MDHEN and CDR2 SYDVKM. The CDR3 is 17 amino acids. The chain's CDR3 is CASSLLGFWTNKYEQYF.

The chain is built from TRBV30 and TRBJ1-1; checking the TCRdb D call of TRBD1 is not possible without DNA. Germline lookup yields CDR1 GTSNPN and CDR2 SVGIG (reference sequence). The CDR3 extends over 12 amino acids. CDR3 in amino acids: CAWSVRGFVAFF.

The chain employs TRBV12-3 or TRBV12-4 and TRBJ2-7; the D call from TCRdb, TRBD2, cannot be confirmed without DNA. This CDR3 contains 15 residues. CDR3 region: CASTAPGLGHYEQYF.

This chain links TRBV9 with TRBJ2-2; the D call of TRBD1 rests on TCRdb alone, since no DNA is present to check it. The CDR3 has 16 amino acids. Germline V gives CDR1 SGDLS, CDR2 YYNGEE. CDR3 region: CASSVWRGRATGELFF.

This sequence joins TRBV4-3 and TRBJ2-7; absent DNA, TCRdb's TRBD1 call cannot be checked. Germline lookup yields CDR1 LGHNA and CDR2 YSLEER. This CDR3 is built from 16 residues. The CDR3 loop is CASSQDPAPRDYEQYF.

This chain uses TRBV5-1 with TRBJ2-5; the D call from TCRdb, TRBD2, cannot be confirmed without DNA. The germline CDR1 and CDR2 sequences are SGHRS and YFSETQ. This CDR3 comprises 17 residues. The CDR3 loop reads CASSFGGTSGSHETQYF.

V usage is TRBV5-6 and J usage is TRBJ2-2; TCRdb indicates TRBD1, and absent DNA this call remains unverified. Germline V lookup: CDR1 SGHDT, CDR2 YYEEEE. The CDR3 loop spans 12 amino acids. CDR3 sequence: CASSSTVRELFF.

The chain joins TRBV7-9 to TRBJ2-3; absent DNA, TCRdb's TRBD2 call cannot be checked. The CDR3 is 17 residues long. Per germline, CDR1 SEHNR and CDR2 FQNEAQ (reference sequence). CDR3 loop: CASSQTWRSGSEDTQYF.

The chain employs TRBV6-5 and TRBJ1-2; the TRBD1 assignment by TCRdb is unverifiable without DNA. The CDR3 is 18 amino acids. Germline CDR1 is MNHEY and CDR2 is SVGAGI. This CDR3 reads CASSSFTGPGLSFYGYTF.

The rearrangement joins TRBV11-2 to TRBJ1-4; the TCRdb D gene call, TRBD1, has no DNA to confirm it. Looked up from germline, CDR1 is SGHAT and CDR2 is FQNNGV. This CDR3 contains 15 residues. The CDR3 sequence is CASSNTGTGGEKLFF.

The genes are TRBV12-3 or TRBV12-4 and TRBJ1-5. The CDR3 runs 15 residues. CDR3: CASSFVVGSNQPQHF.

The rearrangement joins TRBV5-1 to TRBJ2-2; TCRdb calls TRBD1, which cannot be checked without DNA. This CDR3 contains 15 residues. Germline CDR1 reads SGHRS; CDR2 reads YFSETQ. The CDR3 protein is CASSSGTANTGELFF.

This chain connects TRBV12-3 or TRBV12-4 to TRBJ2-5; TCRdb lists TRBD2, though no DNA is available to test this call. This CDR3 is built from 15 residues. CDR3 sequence: CASSFPSGGTETQYF.

This chain's CDR3 is CASRLTNYGYTF. The chain recombines TRBV2 with TRBJ1-2. This CDR3 is 12 amino acids long. Germline V gives CDR1 SNHLY, CDR2 FYNNEI. The full variable domain, in which reference TRBV2 and TRBJ1-2 provide the parts outside the CDR3, is EPEVTQTPSHQVTQMGQEVILRCVPISNHLYFYWYRQILGQKVEFLVSFYNNEISEKSEIFDDQFSVERPDGSNFTLKIRSTKLEDSAMYFCASRLTNYGYTFGSGTRLTVV.

This CDR3 reads CASSSHGGRASEQFF. J is TRBJ2-1 and V is TRBV28; TCRdb gives TRBD2 as the D gene, but with no DNA this cannot be confirmed. Germline V CDR1 and CDR2: MDHEN, SYDVKM. This CDR3 is built from 15 residues. The whole variable domain, filled in from reference TRBV28 and TRBJ2-1, reads DVKVTQSSRYLVKRTGEKVFLECVQDMDHENMFWYRQDPGLGLRLIYFSYDVKMKEKGDIPEGYSVSREKKERFSLILESASTNQTSMYLCASSSHGGRASEQFFGPGTRLTVL.

V usage is TRBV4-3 and J usage is TRBJ2-2; as DNA is missing, the TRBD2 call by TCRdb cannot be tested. The CDR3 totals 16 residues. In germline, CDR1 is LGHNA, CDR2 YSLEER. CDR3 amino acids: CASSPSGGSFPGELFF.

The CDR3 sequence is CASSLVPNTEAFF. V is TRBV5-1 and J is TRBJ1-1. Per germline, CDR1 SGHRS and CDR2 YFSETQ. The CDR3 totals 13 residues.

The chain uses TRBV19 and TRBJ2-7; TCRdb reports TRBD1, a call that lacks DNA to check it against. The CDR3 length is 15 residues. In germline, CDR1 is LNHDA, CDR2 SQIVND (reference sequence). The CDR3 here is CASSISRLGPYEQYF.